This TCR beta chain was obtained from a study of blood T cell repertoires in COVID-19. Study as a whole: Some COVID-19 samples were acute and others convalescent; all came from the United States, Italy and Spain. T cells, B-cell-depleted T cells, or PBMCs supplied cDNA or gDNA.

As originally analysed: From reference gene primer amplification, estimates of nucleated cell counts were derived. Sequencing used immunoSEQ multiplex PCR; TCRdb keeps in-frame clones, though not all of them. V and J calls and clone size are given by that table; D and trimming were obtained from the DNA. This table holds some 150,000 clones, 80% found once. Concerning this clone: Other DNA sequences in this sample translate to the same CDR3.

Germline V CDR1 and CDR2: LNHDA, SQIVND (reference sequence). V lost 6 bases, J lost 4 bases, and 9 bases lay in between. This CDR3 has 12 amino acids. The chain carries TRBV19 and TRBJ1-2; tentative D call: TRBD1 (6 bases). Source material: peripheral blood. The source is a man in his 60s with acute or convalescent COVID-19. DNA of the CDR3: TGTGCCAGTAGCACAGGGCCCTATGGCTACACCTTC. Amino acids: CASSTGPYGYTF.